A single sample gave rise to the 18 T cell receptor beta chains below, sequenced in a study of preoperative IRX-2 immunotherapy in early breast cancer. As for treatment: preoperative locoregional IRX-2 cytokine immunotherapy. Sequencing used immunoSEQ multiplex PCR; TCRdb keeps in-frame clones, though not all of them. The table has roughly 43,000 clones, 85% to 95% seen once. The specimen was tumor tissue, collected after IRX-2 immunotherapy. These receptors all stem from a human donor with breast cancer.

The chain uses TRBV10-2 and TRBJ2-1; D is undetermined. Germline lookup yields CDR1 WSHSY and CDR2 SAAADI. The CDR3 consists of 17 residues. V lost 4 bases, J lost 0 bases, and 16 bases lay in between. The CDR3 here is CASSVDYGARSYNEQFF. The CDR3 DNA follows: TGCGCCAGCAGTGTGGATTATGGCGCTCGCTCCTACAATGAGCAGTTCTTC.

A note on this clone: The conserved closing phenylalanine or tryptophan is absent in this CDR3, likely reflecting a read error. The DNA is omitted, as the CDR3 cannot be located on it reliably, and the CDR3 follows TCRdb's listing. The chain uses TRBV6-6 and TRBJ2-3; no check of the table's D call, TRBD2, against the DNA was made. The CDR3 region is 11 residues in length, termini included. Germline V lookup: CDR1 MNHNY, CDR2 SVGAGI (reference sequence). The CDR3 protein is CASSSTSGLQP.

The chain links TRBV7-2 to TRBJ2-1, with D possibly called TRBD1 or TRBD2 (6 bases each). The CDR3 has 14 residues. From germline, CDR1 is SGHTA and CDR2 FQGNSA. V lost 5 bases and J lost 12, with 20 bases in between. CDR3 sequence reads: CASSDPGGSTGQFF. CDR3 nucleotides: TGTGCCAGCAGCGACCCCGGGGGCTCAACGGGGCAGTTCTTC.

The CDR3 here is CASSPETGVGQPQHF. In DNA form, the CDR3 reads TGTGCCAGCAGCCCCGAAACAGGGGTTGGTCAGCCCCAGCATTTT. The gene calls are TRBV7-8 and TRBJ1-5, with 7 bases fitting TRBD1. Per the germline V gene, CDR1 is SGHVS and CDR2 is FQNEAQ. The CDR3 totals 15 residues. The trim removed 5 bases at V and 6 bases at J, leaving 10 bases unmatched.

The chain couples TRBV4-2 to TRBJ2-3; D is perhaps TRBD2 (7 bases). The V gene lost 4 bases and the J gene lost 2 bases, with 19 bases spanning the gap. Germline V gene data show CDR1 as LGHNA and CDR2 as YNFKEQ. This CDR3 comprises 17 residues. The CDR3 DNA follows: TGTGCCAGCAGCCGAGGGGGGGCCGCATTATTCACAGATACGCAGTATTTT. It is translated as CASSRGGAALFTDTQYF.

The chain carries TRBV10-1 and TRBJ1-5; 8 nucleotides match TRBD1. From germline, CDR1 is WNHNN and CDR2 SYGVQD (reference sequence). V lost 5 bases, J lost 3 bases, and 18 bases stayed unmatched. The length of the CDR3 is 19 residues. CDR3 bases: TGCGCCAGCAGTCTCCGACCCCGGGGGGGACAGGTCTACAATCAGCCCCAGCATTTT. This sequence encodes CASSLRPRGGQVYNQPQHF.

The chain is built from TRBV11-1 and TRBJ2-5, with 8 bases identical to TRBD1. V shed 7 bases, J shed 2 bases, and the junction held 9 bases outside the gene matches. CDR1 is SGHAT and CDR2 is FQDESV in the germline V gene (reference sequence). The CDR3 runs 15 residues. This chain's CDR3 is CASTPTGTGQETQYF. The CDR3 DNA reads TGTGCCAGCACCCCCACCGGGACAGGACAAGAGACCCAGTACTTC.

This chain uses TRBV11-3 with TRBJ2-2; 9 bases are shared with TRBD2. Germline V CDR1 and CDR2: SGHNT, YENEEA. V shed 4 bases, J shed 10 bases, and the junction held 16 bases outside the gene matches. This CDR3 comprises 17 residues. CDR3 nucleotides: TGTGCCAGCAGCTCAATTTCGTTTCGAATAGCGGGAGAGGAGCTGTTTTTT. Its protein product is CASSSISFRIAGEELFF.

The DNA for the CDR3 is TGTGCCAGCACCGGGGGTTTGAAGACTAGCGCTGTCAATGAGCAGTTCTTC. Residues: CASTGGLKTSAVNEQFF. J is TRBJ2-1 and V is TRBV7-2, with 8 bases aligning to TRBD2. Looked up from germline, CDR1 is SGHTA and CDR2 is FQGNSA. This CDR3 has 17 residues. V was clipped by 7 bases and J by 6 bases; unmatched bases: 17.

The V call is TRBV9, the J call TRBJ2-1, with a weak D call TRBD2 (6 bases). Trimming left V 4 bases short and J 3 bases short, with 20 bases between. The germline V gene encodes CDR1 SGDLS and CDR2 YYNGEE. This CDR3 contains 17 residues. The CDR3 DNA reads as TGTGCCAGCAGCCCACACCACGGCGGGACTTACTACAATGAGCAGTTCTTC. It is translated as CASSPHHGGTYYNEQFF. Full variable domain (remainder filled in from reference TRBV9 and TRBJ2-1): DSGVTQTPKHLITATGQRVTLRCSPRSGDLSVYWYQQSLDQGLQFLIQYYNGEERAKGNILERFSAQQFPDLHSELNLSSLELGDSALYFCASSPHHGGTYYNEQFFGPGTRLTVL.

The chain links TRBV4-2 to TRBJ2-5; 9 bases fit TRBD1. There are 14 residues in the CDR3. Looked up from germline, CDR1 is LGHNA and CDR2 is YNFKEQ. Unmatched junction bases numbered 5, after V lost 2 bases and J lost 7 bases. The CDR3 loop is CASSQLGQGRTQYF. DNA for the CDR3: TGTGCCAGCAGCCAACTCGGACAGGGGAGGACCCAGTACTTC.

V gene TRBV7-8 combines with J gene TRBJ2-1; 7 bases are shared with TRBD2. CDR1 is SGHVS and CDR2 is FQNEAQ in the germline V gene. V gave up 2 bases and J gave up 1 base; unmatched junction bases: 5. The length of the CDR3 is 16 residues. DNA of the CDR3: TGTGCCAGCAGCTTAATAGGCGGGGGATCCTACAATGAGCAGTTCTTC. Its translation: CASSLIGGGSYNEQFF.

The V and J genes are TRBV6-6 and TRBJ1-2; unclear D gene. The CDR3 runs 12 residues. The germline V gene has CDR1 MNHNY and CDR2 SVGAGI (reference sequence). V lost 1 base, J lost 8 bases, and 8 bases lay in between. In nucleotides, the CDR3 is TGTGCCAGCAGTTACTTGGACGGAGGCTACACCTTC. This encodes CASSYLDGGYTF.

J is TRBJ1-2 and V is TRBV6-6; D is ambiguous. Germline CDR1 is MNHNY and CDR2 is SVGAGI (reference sequence). V was clipped by 6 bases and J by 2 bases, with 13 bases between them. This CDR3 spans 14 amino acids. The CDR3 DNA sequence: TGTGCCAGCAGATTGGACGGTGGGAACTATGGCTACACCTTC. It translates to CASRLDGGNYGYTF.

J is TRBJ1-2 and V is TRBV5-1, with 7 bases aligning to TRBD1. The J segment lost 2 bases and the V segment lost 3 bases, leaving 13 bases of the junction unmatched. Germline values: CDR1 SGHRS, CDR2 YFSETQ. CDR3 length: 17 residues. The CDR3 bases are TGCGCCAGCAGCTCAACCGGACGAACACAGGGGAACTATGGCTACACCTTC. This sequence encodes CASSSTGRTQGNYGYTF.

V is TRBV12-5 and J is TRBJ2-2; perhaps D is TRBD1 or TRBD2 (5 bases each). The CDR3 totals 17 residues. The V and J ends lost 1 base and 6 bases respectively, with 18 bases between them. CDR1 and CDR2 from the germline V gene are LGHNT and FRNRAP. DNA of the CDR3: TGTGCTAGTGGTTTGGATCCGGTGGGACGCGAGTCCGGGGAGCTGTTTTTT. Protein sequence: CASGLDPVGRESGELFF.

The chain is built from TRBV15 and TRBJ2-7, with D tentatively TRBD2 (5 bases). V shed 0 bases and J shed 0 bases, with 15 bases lying between them. Germline loops: CDR1 LNHNV, CDR2 YYDKDF (reference sequence). The CDR3 runs to 17 residues. DNA for the CDR3: TGTGCCACCAGCAGAGATCGGGATCTGCGGGCCTCCTACGAGCAGTACTTC. This translates into CATSRDRDLRASYEQYF.

V gene TRBV4-3 combines with J gene TRBJ1-2; no clear D. Trimming pared 0 bases from V and 3 bases from J, leaving 5 bases between. This CDR3 spans 13 amino acids. Germline V gene sequence: CDR1 LGHNA, CDR2 YSLEER. The DNA for the CDR3 is TGCGCCAGCAGCCAAGATATCGACTATGGCTACACCTTC. Its translation is CASSQDIDYGYTF.